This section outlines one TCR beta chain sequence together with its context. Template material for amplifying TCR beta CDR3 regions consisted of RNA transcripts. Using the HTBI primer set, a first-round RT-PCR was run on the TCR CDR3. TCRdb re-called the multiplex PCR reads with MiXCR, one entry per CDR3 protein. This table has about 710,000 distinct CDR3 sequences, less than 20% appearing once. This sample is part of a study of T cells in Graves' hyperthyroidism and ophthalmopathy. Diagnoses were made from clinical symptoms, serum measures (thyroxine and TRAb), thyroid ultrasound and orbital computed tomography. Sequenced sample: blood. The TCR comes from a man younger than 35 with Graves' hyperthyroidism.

The CDR3 loop reads CSATTSGQETQYF. In DNA form, the CDR3 reads TGCAGTGCCACGACTAGCGGCCAAGAGACCCAGTACTTC. The V call is TRBV20-1, the J call TRBJ2-5; 9 bases are shared with TRBD2. Trimming cost V 6 bases and J 1 base; bases outside gene matches: 3. This CDR3 is 13 amino acids long. Germline-derived CDR1 and CDR2 are DFQATT and SNEGSKA (reference sequence).